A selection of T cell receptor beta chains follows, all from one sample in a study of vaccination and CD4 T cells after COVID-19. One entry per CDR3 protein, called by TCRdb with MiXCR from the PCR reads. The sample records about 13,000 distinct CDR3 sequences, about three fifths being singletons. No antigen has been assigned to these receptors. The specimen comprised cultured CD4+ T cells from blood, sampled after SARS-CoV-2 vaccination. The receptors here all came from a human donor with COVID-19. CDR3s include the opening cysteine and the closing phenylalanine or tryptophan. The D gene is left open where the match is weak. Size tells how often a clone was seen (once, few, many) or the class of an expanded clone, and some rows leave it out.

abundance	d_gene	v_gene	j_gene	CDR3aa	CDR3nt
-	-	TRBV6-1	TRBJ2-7	CASRPIRVANEQYF	TGTGCCAGCAGGCCCATCAGGGTTGCAAATGAGCAGTACTTC
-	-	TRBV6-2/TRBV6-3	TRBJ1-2	CASRGDGANYGYTF	TGTGCCAGCAGGGGGGACGGAGCTAACTATGGCTACACCTTC
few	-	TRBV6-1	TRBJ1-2	CASGPGGNYGYTF	TGTGCCAGCGGGCCGGGGGGGAACTATGGCTACACCTTC
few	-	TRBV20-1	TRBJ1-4	CSARDRLNEKLFF	TGCAGTGCTAGAGACCGCCTTAATGAAAAACTGTTTTTT
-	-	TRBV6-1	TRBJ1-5	CAGRSWGNQPQHF	TGTGCCGGCCGGAGTTGGGGCAATCAGCCCCAGCATTTT
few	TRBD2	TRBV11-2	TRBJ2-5	CASTLPGRQRGGETQYF	TGTGCCAGCACCTTACCCGGCCGTCAGCGGGGGGGCGAGACCCAGTACTTC
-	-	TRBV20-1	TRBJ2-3	CSAREGRVSADTQYF	TGCAGTGCTAGAGAGGGTAGGGTGAGTGCAGATACGCAGTATTTT
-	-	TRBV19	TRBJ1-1	CASNTGRGRTRPTEAFF	TGTGCCAGTAATACGGGCAGGGGACGAACACGTCCGACTGAAGCTTTCTTT
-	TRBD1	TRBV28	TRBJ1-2	CASSLGAGGDRRYGYTF	TGTGCCAGCAGTTTAGGCGCCGGTGGGGACAGGCGCTATGGCTACACCTTC
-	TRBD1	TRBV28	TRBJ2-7	CASGTGDREQYF	TGTGCCAGCGGGACAGGGGATCGCGAGCAGTACTTC
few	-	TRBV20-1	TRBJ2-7	CSAPNGGHAYEQYF	TGCAGCGCTCCTAATGGGGGACACGCTTACGAGCAGTACTTC
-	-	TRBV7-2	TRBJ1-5	CASSLGQSRGPQHF	TGTGCCAGCAGCTTAGGGCAGAGTAGGGGTCCCCAGCATTTT
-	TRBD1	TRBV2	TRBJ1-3	CASSGGAGNRGFSGNTIYF	TGTGCCAGCAGCGGAGGGGCGGGGAACAGGGGATTCTCTGGAAACACCATATATTTT
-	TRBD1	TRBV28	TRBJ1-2	CASSPGQATGYTF	TGTGCCAGCAGTCCGGGACAGGCAACTGGCTACACCTTC
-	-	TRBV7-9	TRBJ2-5	CAVGEQETQYF	TGTGCCGTCGGGGAACAAGAGACCCAGTACTTC
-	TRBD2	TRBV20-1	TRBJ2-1	CSARDKIAGGAIWEQFF	TGCAGTGCTAGAGACAAAATAGCGGGGGGGGCTATTTGGGAGCAGTTCTTC
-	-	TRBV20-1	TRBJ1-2	CSARAGNTNYGYTF	TGCAGTGCTAGGGCAGGGAACACTAACTATGGCTACACCTTC
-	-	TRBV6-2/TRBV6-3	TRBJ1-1	CARSLSKRNTEAFF	TGTGCCAGAAGCCTAAGCAAGAGGAACACTGAAGCTTTCTTT
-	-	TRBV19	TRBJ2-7	CASSYLGSSYEQYF	TGTGCCAGTAGCTACCTAGGGTCCTCGTACGAGCAGTACTTC
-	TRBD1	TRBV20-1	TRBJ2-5	CSAIPGQGGETQYF	TGCAGTGCTATACCGGGACAGGGAGGGGAGACCCAGTACTTC
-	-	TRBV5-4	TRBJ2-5	CASSLGDRSGGQYF	TGTGCCAGCAGCTTGGGGGACCGCTCGGGTGGCCAGTACTTC
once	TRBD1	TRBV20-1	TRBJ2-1	CSVSRGLINEQFF	TGCAGTGTTTCGAGGGGGCTGATCAATGAGCAGTTCTTC
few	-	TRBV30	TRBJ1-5	CAWRGDLENQPQHF	TGTGCCTGGAGGGGGGACTTGGAGAATCAGCCCCAGCATTTT